This T cell receptor beta chain originates from a study of blood T cell repertoires in COVID-19 (TCRdb year 2020). Background for the entire study: Collaborator samples came from the United States, Italy and Spain and covered acute and convalescent phases of COVID-19. The samples were drawn from the first 160 participants of the ongoing ImmuneRACE study and from some 1,300 subjects provided by 6 global collaborators. Where available, HLA class I and class II types were obtained from metadata supplied by the sample provider rather than from assay-based typing. The prospective study material was composed of cDNA or gDNA derived from T cells, B-cell-depleted T cells, or PBMCs. Deeply sampled blood TCRbeta repertoires from subjects exposed to, actively infected with, or recovered from COVID-19 were included in the dataset. A de-identified subject ID, COVID-19 status, age in years and sex were almost always included in the sample metadata. The repertoires were made available in a free public database intended to serve as a resource for research on the immune response to SARS-CoV-2. Overall study results and their limits: Clinical and demographic metadata were provided uncurated, with the amount varying by source and participant.

The collaborating institutions used their own protocols to collect whole blood in K2EDTA tubes. For TCRbeta analysis, collaborator samples were shipped as frozen whole blood, as isolated PBMCs, or as DNA extracted from either sample type. About this clone itself: No cognate antigen has been identified for it. Base qualities are not recorded, but no much larger clone differs from it by a single base.

TCRbeta CDR3 regions were amplified from genomic DNA using the immunoSEQ Assay, a bias-controlled multiplex PCR. On the study's bioinformatics: Nucleated cell counts per sample were estimated from amplification of reference gene primers within the assay. Sequence reads were collapsed and filtered to measure the absolute abundance of every unique TCRbeta CDR3 rearrangement. Productive Simpson clonality was computed per sample as the square root of Simpson's diversity index over productive rearrangements. TCRdb's version of the immuneACCESS table is confined to in-frame rearrangements and falls short of the full clone set. An unresolved V gene accounts for under half of the shortfall where checked; the remainder is of unknown origin. The D gene and trimming were derived from the DNA, and the V and J assignments and clone size from that table. Recorded for this sample are 60,000 or so clones; around four fifths of them occurred a single time. Roughly 4% of the sample is taken by the ten largest.

Trimming at the junction amounts to 3 bases on V and 12 bases on J, and the germline ends lie 21 bases apart. Per the germline V gene (reference sequence), MNHEY is the CDR1 and SMNVEV is the CDR2. From the cysteine up to the phenylalanine, the CDR3 has a length of 16 residues. Only CDR3 DNA remains: 48 bases, in frame from the first base. The receptor was derived from a man aged 60-69 years with acute or convalescent COVID-19. Rearrangement joined TRBV27 to TRBJ1-6, and possibly TRBD1, on 5 matching bases. The sample consisted of peripheral blood. The sequenced DNA: TGTGCCAGCAGTTTCTACCTCGGGACTCTTAAAGGACCCCTCCACTTT. It is translated as CASSFYLGTLKGPLHF.